This is a list of T cell receptor beta chains from one sample in a study of blood T cells in healthy people across ages. TCRdb re-called the 5' RACE reads with MiXCR, one entry per CDR3 protein. The sample has nearly 800,000 distinct CDR3 sequences; just over 55% are singletons. The sequencing input was blood. Source of these receptors: a man aged 40-49 years in good health. The CDR3 runs from the conserved cysteine through the conserved F or W. D genes are given only for firm matches. Clone size appears in some rows only: once, few, many, or a class for an expanded clone.

D	size	J	V	DNA	CDR3
NA	NA	TRBJ2-1	TRBV6-2/TRBV6-3	TGTGCCAGCAGTTCGGGCCTGCGGGGTGAGCAGTTCTTC	CASSSGLRGEQFF
TRBD2	NA	TRBJ2-4	TRBV7-9	TGTGCCAGCAGCCCGTCCGGGACTACCGGGGGCATTCAGTACTTC	CASSPSGTTGGIQYF
TRBD2	few	TRBJ2-3	TRBV7-9	TGTGCCAGCAGCACACTAGCGGTTAGCACAGATACGCAGTATTTT	CASSTLAVSTDTQYF
NA	many	TRBJ1-5	TRBV7-2	TGTGCCAGCAGCTTAGCGGGGGGTCCGGGTCAGCCCCAGCATTTT	CASSLAGGPGQPQHF
NA	few	TRBJ2-7	TRBV27	TGTGCCAGCAGTTTGTCGCAGGGGGGCTACGAGCAGTACTTC	CASSLSQGGYEQYF
NA	NA	TRBJ2-5	TRBV10-3	TGTGCCATCAGTGAAGGGGCCCAAGAGACCCAGTACTTC	CAISEGAQETQYF
NA	NA	TRBJ1-5	TRBV15	TGTGCCACCAGCAGAGATAGGAAATCAGATCAGCCCCAGCATTTT	CATSRDRKSDQPQHF
NA	NA	TRBJ1-1	TRBV3-1	TGTGCCAGCAGCCAAGGGGCCAGGGTAGGCACTGAAGCTTTCTTT	CASSQGARVGTEAFF
TRBD1	NA	TRBJ2-7	TRBV11-3	TGTGCCAGCAGCTTAGCGAGACAGACAGGGTGGCAGTACTTC	CASSLARQTGWQYF
NA	few	TRBJ2-5	TRBV27	TGTGCCAGCAGTCGGACTGGCAATGAGCAGTACTTC	CASSRTGNEQYF
NA	NA	TRBJ1-2	TRBV6-1	TGTGCCAGCAGTCCCACCGCAAGTAACTATGGCTACACCTTC	CASSPTASNYGYTF
NA	few	TRBJ2-5	TRBV5-1	TGCGCCAGCAGCCCGGAGGGGGCCAAGGAGACCCAGTACTTC	CASSPEGAKETQYF
NA	many	TRBJ1-2	TRBV9	TGTGCCAGCAGCGAGTACAGCCCGCTCTCTGGCTACACCTTC	CASSEYSPLSGYTF
NA	NA	TRBJ2-2	TRBV5-1	TGCGCCAGCAGCTCGACTAGTCGGACCGGGGAGCTGTTTTTT	CASSSTSRTGELFF
NA	NA	TRBJ2-1	TRBV6-6	TGTGCCAGCAGTACCCCTGCGGGTGAGCAGTTCTTC	CASSTPAGEQFF
TRBD2	NA	TRBJ2-1	TRBV4-2	TGTGCCAGCAGCCAAGATATTTGGGGAGCGGGGGCTAACAATGAGCAGTTCTTC	CASSQDIWGAGANNEQFF
NA	NA	TRBJ2-7	TRBV6-2/TRBV6-3	TGTGCCAGCAACCCCTGGTCGGGGTATGATTCACCCTACGAGCAGTACTTC	CASNPWSGYDSPYEQYF
TRBD1	NA	TRBJ1-5	TRBV6-1	TGTGCCAGCAGTGACCCTGGGACAGGGGGCGCGAATCAGCCCCAGCATTTT	CASSDPGTGGANQPQHF
NA	NA	TRBJ2-7	TRBV6-1	TGTGCCAGCAGTGAACCCTCCAGGGGCTACGAGCAGTACTTC	CASSEPSRGYEQYF
NA	NA	TRBJ1-5	TRBV25-1	TGTGCCAGCAGGCCACAGGGTTGGCGTCAGCCCCAGCATTTT	CASRPQGWRQPQHF
NA	few	TRBJ2-3	TRBV20-1	TGCAGTGCGAAAACCCGGGTCTACCCCGCAGATACGCAGTATTTT	CSAKTRVYPADTQYF
TRBD1	NA	TRBJ2-1	TRBV11-2	TGTGCCAGCAGCTTAGCCGGGACAGGACAGAGCAGCTCCTACAATGAGCAGTTCTTC	CASSLAGTGQSSSYNEQFF
TRBD2	NA	TRBJ2-1	TRBV20-1	TGCAGTGCAGTCCAGCGGGGCTCCTACAATGAGCAGTTCTTC	CSAVQRGSYNEQFF
NA	NA	TRBJ1-1	TRBV12-3/TRBV12-4	TGTGCCAGCAGTCGGACAGCGAACGCTGAAGCTTTCTTT	CASSRTANAEAFF
TRBD1	few	TRBJ1-2	TRBV29-1	TGCAGCGCCGGCCGGGACAGCAAATATGGCTACACCTTC	CSAGRDSKYGYTF
NA	few	TRBJ1-4	TRBV20-1	TGCAGTGCTATCGACCCTGGGGGCAGGGATGAAAAACTGTTTTTT	CSAIDPGGRDEKLFF
NA	NA	TRBJ2-2	TRBV28	TGTGCCAGCAGGATGTCGGGGCAAAACACCGGGGAGCTGTTTTTT	CASRMSGQNTGELFF
NA	few	TRBJ1-1	TRBV7-2	TGTGCCAGCAGCTTCTCCCGCCAGAACACTGAAGCTTTCTTT	CASSFSRQNTEAFF
NA	NA	TRBJ2-5	TRBV6-6	TGTGCCAGCAGTTACTCGAGTCAGGGCTCCCCGTACTTC	CASSYSSQGSPYF
NA	few	TRBJ2-7	TRBV11-1	TGTGCCAGCAGCTTAGGGACAGTCACCTACGAGCAGTACTTC	CASSLGTVTYEQYF
NA	many	TRBJ2-3	TRBV27	TGTGCCAGCAGTTCCCCCCGGGGCACAGATACGCAGTATTTT	CASSSPRGTDTQYF
NA	NA	TRBJ1-4	TRBV5-1	TGCGCCAGCAGCTTGGTTTTCGGGGAGGAAGGAGGCGAAAAACTGTTTTTT	CASSLVFGEEGGEKLFF
NA	NA	TRBJ2-5	TRBV10-3	TGTGCCATCAATGACCCTAACGGGGAGACCCAGTACTTC	CAINDPNGETQYF